The clone carrying this T cell receptor (beta chain) was counted only a few times. The record originates from a study of cytomegalovirus exposure and HLA in healthy donors. Vbeta (60) and Jbeta (13) primers were used in the PCR. Sequenced by immunoSEQ multiplex PCR; TCRdb stores in-frame clones only, minus some. The sample has approximately 200,000 clones, 70% to 85% seen once. V shed 1 base and J shed 6 bases, with 10 bases lying between them. From germline, CDR1 is GTSNPN and CDR2 SVGIG (reference sequence). CDR3 length: 13 residues. The sequenced sample was PBMCs. The sequence was collected from a girl aged 2 to 9 in good health and CMV-seronegative. The chain recombines TRBV30 with TRBJ1-5; D remains unclear. CDR3 nucleotide sequence: TGTGCCTGGAGTGCGGGAGTCAGTCAGCCCCAGCATTTT. It yields the protein CAWSAGVSQPQHF.